The source of this TCR beta chain is a study of low-dose radiotherapy and immunotherapy resistance in tumors. Study in general: For four cycles from cycle 1 day 1, patients took 300 mg oral aspirin daily.

Time point indicated: before trial treatment. Primers used for first-strand cDNA, a TRAV- and TRBV-specific set, covered both alpha and beta chains. It was with a constant-region primer and a V-primer adapter that TCRs were amplified over about 20 PCR cycles. mRNA, once isolated, was amplified by in vitro transcription. MiXCR was run by TCRdb on the reads, yielding one entry per CDR3 protein. The sample lists fewer than 95,000 distinct CDR3 sequences, more than 7.5% seen once, with roughly 1% in the top ten. At least ten counts were recorded for this clonotype. The CDR3 spans 13 residues. V gave up 5 bases and J gave up 4 bases; unmatched junction bases: 4. The germline gives CDR1 MDHEN, CDR2 SYDVKM.

The TCR comes from a male donor with prostate cancer. The chain joins TRBV28 to TRBJ1-2; 7 nucleotides agree with TRBD1. This sample comprised PBMCs, obtained before treatment. CDR3 nucleotide sequence: TGTGCCAGCAGTGACAGGGACAGCTATGGCTACACCTTC. This encodes CASSDRDSYGYTF.